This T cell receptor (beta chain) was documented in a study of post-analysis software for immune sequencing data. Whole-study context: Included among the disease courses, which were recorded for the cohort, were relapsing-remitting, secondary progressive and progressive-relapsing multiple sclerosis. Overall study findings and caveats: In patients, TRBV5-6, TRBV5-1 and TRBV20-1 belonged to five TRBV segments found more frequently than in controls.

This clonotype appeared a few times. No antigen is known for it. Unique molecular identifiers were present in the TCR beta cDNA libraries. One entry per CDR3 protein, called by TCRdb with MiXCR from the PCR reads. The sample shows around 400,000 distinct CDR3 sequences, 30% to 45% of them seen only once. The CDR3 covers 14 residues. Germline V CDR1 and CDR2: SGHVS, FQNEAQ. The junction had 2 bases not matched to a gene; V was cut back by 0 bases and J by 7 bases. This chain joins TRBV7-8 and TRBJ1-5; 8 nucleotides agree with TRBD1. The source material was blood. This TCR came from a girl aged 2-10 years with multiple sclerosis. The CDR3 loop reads CASSLAAGGQPQHF. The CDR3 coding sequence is TGTGCCAGCAGCTTAGCGGCAGGGGGCCAGCCCCAGCATTTT.